This T cell receptor beta chain came from a study of cytomegalovirus exposure and HLA in healthy donors. Study information: A previous analysis identified around 120 million unique TCR beta sequences derived from approximately 190 million T cells.

The PCR employed 60 Vbeta primers together with 13 Jbeta primers. Assay: immunoSEQ multiplex PCR; the TCRdb copy retains only in-frame clones and omits some. The repertoire holds almost 200,000 clones, with roughly 85% as singletons. Study outcomes and limitations: It was reported in a later analysis that an Asian-associated ancestry cluster showed fewer N-insertions than the 666-donor mean. For most TCR sequences rarity was the rule, although some public TCRs occurred in many donors.

Turning to this clone: No antigen is known for it.

CDR1 and CDR2 (germline): LNHNV, YYDKDF (reference sequence). The length of the CDR3 is 16 residues. Unmatched junction bases numbered 9, after V lost 3 bases and J lost 4 bases. The sample comprised PBMCs. This chain joins TRBV15 and TRBJ1-3; 7 nucleotides agree with TRBD1. This TCR was recovered from a woman aged 45-65 years in good health and CMV-seronegative. CDR3 in DNA: TGTGCCACCAGCAGTGGGCTGGGGACAGACGGAAACACCATATATTTT. It yields the protein CATSSGLGTDGNTIYF.